This T cell receptor (beta chain) was recorded in a study of T cell changes during pregnancy in multiple sclerosis. The CDR3 is 15 amino acids. Looked up from germline, CDR1 is SGHTA and CDR2 is FQGNSA. V was pared by 5 bases and J by 0 bases, with 7 bases of the junction left unmatched. Repertoires were generated with immunoSEQ multiplex PCR, while TCRdb's copy carries only in-frame clones and drops some. The data show 35,000 to 50,000 clones, with about 87% seen just once and more than 0.9% held by the top ten. V gene TRBV7-2 combines with J gene TRBJ2-7; 7 nucleotides line up with TRBD1. The TCR was taken from a female donor with multiple sclerosis, enrolled in a pregnancy study. The starting material was CD4+ T cells from peripheral blood mononuclear cells, obtained in the second trimester of pregnancy. CDR3 protein: CASSPGTVFSYEQYF. The DNA of the CDR3 is TGTGCCAGCAGCCCCGGGACAGTTTTCTCCTACGAGCAGTACTTC.